This T cell receptor beta chain was identified during a study of T cell responses to AZD1222 COVID-19 vaccine. Comments on this clone: Its target is unknown.

Study-level points and caveats: Spike-specific TCRs gained breadth and depth after people received two AZD1222 doses. Only 5 or 6 people who got AZD1222 tested seropositive at baseline. Donors were largely white British and mainly female; clonal diversity was possibly underestimated. CD4 TCRs associated with vaccination spanned spike, dominating at 160-218 and 743-854.

Repertoires were generated with immunoSEQ multiplex PCR, while TCRdb's copy carries only in-frame clones and drops some. The table has about 120,000 clones, 92% seen once. The clonotype originates from an adult in good health. The source material was peripheral blood, sampled on day 0 of AZD1222 vaccination.

CDR3 region: CASSLAMRGYSPLHF. The CDR3 bases are TGCGCCAGCAGCTTGGCCATGAGGGGATATTCACCCCTCCACTTT. The J gene is TRBJ1-6, the V gene TRBV5-1, with D possibly TRBD1 on 5 matching bases. CDR3 length: 15 residues. Per germline, CDR1 SGHRS and CDR2 YFSETQ. Trimming cost V 0 bases and J 8 bases, with 12 bases left between them.